The rows below give T cell receptor beta chains drawn from one sample of a study of T cells in Graves' hyperthyroidism and ophthalmopathy. Using its own MiXCR run on the multiplex PCR reads, TCRdb lists one record per CDR3 protein. The sample contains roughly 700,000 distinct CDR3 sequences, roughly a third of which appear only once. Specimen: blood. The receptor set was obtained from a woman between 40 and 55 years old with Graves' hyperthyroidism. CDR3s include the opening cysteine and the closing phenylalanine or tryptophan. A D gene is named only where the DNA matches it firmly. Not every row has a clone size; where given, it reads once, few, many or a size class.

V gene,J gene,CDR3 length,D gene,clone size,CDR3 DNA,CDR3 protein
TRBV10-2,TRBJ1-2,12,-,-,TGCGCCAGCAGGGCCAGGGAGGATGGCTACACCTTC,CASRAREDGYTF
TRBV11-3,TRBJ1-1,14,-,few,TGTGCCAGCAGCTTAGCTCGCCGGCTGGCTGAAGCTTTCTTT,CASSLARRLAEAFF
TRBV7-2,TRBJ1-4,15,TRBD1,-,TGTGCCAGCAGCCCTAGACAGGGTACATCTGAAAAACTGTTTTTT,CASSPRQGTSEKLFF
TRBV6-5,TRBJ1-2,15,-,few,TGTGCCAGCAGTTACACCAGGGGACTTTTCTATGGCTACACCTTC,CASSYTRGLFYGYTF
TRBV12-3/TRBV12-4,TRBJ2-5,14,-,-,TGTGCCAGCAGTTTCTTTGGGGGAAGGGAGACCCAGTACTTC,CASSFFGGRETQYF
TRBV7-2,TRBJ2-7,15,-,once,TGTGCCAGCAGCTTAAACCAGGGGTGGCTCTACGAGCAGTACTTC,CASSLNQGWLYEQYF
TRBV19,TRBJ1-2,12,-,many,TGTGCCAGTAGTAGCCGTTCCCATGGCTACACCTTC,CASSSRSHGYTF
TRBV7-9,TRBJ1-1,13,-,many,TGTGCCAGCAGCCTACCCGGGAGGACTGAAGCTTTCTTT,CASSLPGRTEAFF
TRBV7-8,TRBJ2-7,15,TRBD1,-,TGTGCCAGCAGCTCCCGGACAGGGGGCTGGGACGAGCAGTACTTC,CASSSRTGGWDEQYF
TRBV4-3,TRBJ1-5,14,TRBD1,-,TGCGCCAGCAGCCACGACAGGGGGAATCAGCCCCAGCATTTT,CASSHDRGNQPQHF
TRBV2,TRBJ1-5,17,-,-,TGTGCCAGCAGTGAAATTTCAGGTTCCGTTGGCAATCAGCCCCAGCATTTT,CASSEISGSVGNQPQHF
TRBV7-9,TRBJ1-1,13,-,many,TGTGCCAGCAGCTTGTATCAGAACACTGAAGCTTTCTTT,CASSLYQNTEAFF
TRBV29-1,TRBJ1-1,13,TRBD1,few,TGCAGCACGCCCAGGGGGGACGGAACTGAAGCTTTCTTT,CSTPRGDGTEAFF
TRBV20-1,TRBJ2-5,13,-,many,TGCAGTGCTAGACCAGTCACTGGGGAGACCCAGTACTTC,CSARPVTGETQYF
TRBV7-2,TRBJ1-1,13,-,many,TGTGCCAGCAGCCCACGAACGGTCACAGAAGCTTTCTTT,CASSPRTVTEAFF
TRBV3-1,TRBJ2-5,18,TRBD2,-,TGTGCCAGCAGCCAAGCGCTCACTAGCGCGAGACACAGGGAGACCCAGTACTTC,CASSQALTSARHRETQYF
TRBV14,TRBJ1-1,16,-,-,TGTGCCAGCAGCCAAGGGTGGGGGAGGGCCAACACTGAAGCTTTCTTT,CASSQGWGRANTEAFF
TRBV29-1,TRBJ2-7,11,-,few,TGCAGCGGGACCACCGACTACGAGCAGTACTTC,CSGTTDYEQYF
TRBV6-6,TRBJ1-2,10,-,many,TGTGTAAGCCAGGGGTATGGCTACACCTTC,CVSQGYGYTF
TRBV5-1,TRBJ1-5,15,-,many,TGCGCCAGCAGCTTGGTTACTAGGGATACGGGGGCCCAGCATTTT,CASSLVTRDTGAQHF
TRBV7-9,TRBJ1-5,15,TRBD1,many,TGTGCCAGCAGCTCGAGACAGGGGGGCGATCAGCCCCAGCATTTT,CASSSRQGGDQPQHF
TRBV6-6,TRBJ1-5,12,-,many,TGTGCCTCGGACTATAGCAATCAGCCCCAGCATTTT,CASDYSNQPQHF
TRBV19,TRBJ1-5,13,TRBD1,-,TGTGCCAGTGGACAAACAGGGGATCAGCCCCAGCATTTT,CASGQTGDQPQHF
TRBV5-4,TRBJ1-3,16,-,many,TGTGCCAGCAGCTTGGGTCCGTCCCACTCTGGAAACACCATATATTTT,CASSLGPSHSGNTIYF
TRBV20-1,TRBJ2-5,15,-,many,TGCAGTGCTAGAGATCTCCTGGGGGGACAAGAGACCCAGTACTTC,CSARDLLGGQETQYF
TRBV5-6,TRBJ1-1,15,TRBD1,-,TGTGCCAGCAGCCCCTGGACAGGGGGCTGGACTGAAGCTTTCTTT,CASSPWTGGWTEAFF
TRBV29-1,TRBJ2-5,11,-,many,TGCAGCGTTTACCGGGAAGAGACCCAGTACTTC,CSVYREETQYF
TRBV2,TRBJ1-3,16,-,-,TGTGCCAGCAGTAAAAGCCAGGGGAACACTGGAAACACCATATATTTT,CASSKSQGNTGNTIYF
TRBV7-9,TRBJ1-4,16,-,-,TGTGCCAGCAGCTTGGCCACGACAGGCGCTAATGAAAAACTGTCTTTT,CASSLATTGANEKLSF
TRBV5-1,TRBJ1-2,16,TRBD1,-,TGCGCCAGCTCGCGTAGTATGGGACAGGGCCTCTATGGCTACACCTTC,CASSRSMGQGLYGYTF
TRBV19,TRBJ2-7,16,TRBD1,few,TGTGCCAGTAGTACGTCCGGCGGGACAGGGGCCTACGAGCAGTACTTC,CASSTSGGTGAYEQYF
TRBV20-1,TRBJ2-5,15,-,many,TGCAGTGCTGCTAGAGGGGGAACAGGTCAGAAGACCCAGTACTTC,CSAARGGTGQKTQYF
TRBV2,TRBJ1-1,15,-,-,TGTGCCTGGAGAGATCGCCCCATTATGAACACTGAAACTTTCTTT,CAWRDRPIMNTETFF
TRBV3-1,TRBJ1-6,14,-,many,TGTGCCAGCAGCCAGTCGGACTTAACTTCACCCCTCCACTTT,CASSQSDLTSPLHF
TRBV12-3/TRBV12-4,TRBJ1-4,15,-,few,TGTGCCAGCAGCTTACGGCAGGGGTTTAATGAAAAACTGTTTTTT,CASSLRQGFNEKLFF
TRBV12-3/TRBV12-4,TRBJ2-7,19,TRBD2,-,TGTGCCATCAGTGAGTCGATCGGGACTAGCGTCGCGAGCTCCTACGAGCAGTACTTC,CAISESIGTSVASSYEQYF
TRBV12-3/TRBV12-4,TRBJ2-6,17,TRBD1,-,TGTGCCAGCAGTTTAGAGGCAGGGGGCTTTGGGGCCAACGTCCTGACTTTC,CASSLEAGGFGANVLTF
TRBV5-1,TRBJ1-5,19,-,-,TGCGCCAGCAGCCCGATGAACCGGGACCGCATCGATAGCAATCAGCCCCAGCATTTT,CASSPMNRDRIDSNQPQHF
TRBV20-1,TRBJ1-5,18,TRBD1,many,TGCAGTGCTAGGGGGACCCGGGACAGGGACTGGTTGAATCAGCCCCAGCATTTT,CSARGTRDRDWLNQPQHF
TRBV6-5,TRBJ2-7,12,-,few,TGTGCCAGTCGGGGGTACTCCTACGAGCAGTACTTC,CASRGYSYEQYF
TRBV7-9,TRBJ1-4,15,TRBD1,-,TGTGCCAGCAGCTACGGGGACAGGGGAGATGAAAAACTGTTTTTT,CASSYGDRGDEKLFF
TRBV7-2,TRBJ1-1,15,-,-,TGTGCCAGCAGCTTGGGGGGGGGGTTTAGGACTGAAGCTTTCTTT,CASSLGGGFRTEAFF
TRBV20-1,TRBJ1-2,14,-,-,TGCAGTGCTAGACAAACCAGGGGCTGGAGTGGCTACACCTTC,CSARQTRGWSGYTF
TRBV6-5,TRBJ1-2,15,TRBD1,few,TGTGCCAGCAGTACTCGGGCAGGGGGGTACTATGGCTACACCTTC,CASSTRAGGYYGYTF
TRBV5-1,TRBJ1-1,19,TRBD1,few,TGCGCCAGCAGCTCGTTCCTAAGGCTACAGGGGCCTTTCAACACTGAAGCTTTCTTT,CASSSFLRLQGPFNTEAFF
TRBV10-1,TRBJ2-5,13,-,-,TGCGCCAGCAGTGGGGGTACCCAAGAGTCCCAGTACTTC,CASSGGTQESQYF
TRBV20-1,TRBJ1-5,16,-,-,TGCAGTGCTACCCTTCGCTCGGCCGAAAGGTATCAGCCCCAGCATTTT,CSATLRSAERYQPQHF
TRBV6-5,TRBJ1-1,14,-,few,TGTGCCAGCAGTGAAGTTGAAACAGCTTTTGAAGCTTTCTTT,CASSEVETAFEAFF
TRBV10-3,TRBJ2-2,13,TRBD1,-,TGTGCCATCAGCCGGACAGGGGCCGGGGAGCTGTTTTTT,CAISRTGAGELFF
TRBV15,TRBJ2-5,12,-,many,TGTGCCACCCGTACAGTGAAAGAGACCCAGTACTTC,CATRTVKETQYF
TRBV3-1,TRBJ2-7,15,-,few,TGTGCCAGCAGCCAAGAGGTCGCGGGCGCCTACGAGCAGTACTTC,CASSQEVAGAYEQYF
TRBV7-6,TRBJ1-2,14,-,many,TGTGCCAGCAGCTTAGAAGCAGGGGCGGGGGGCTACACCTTC,CASSLEAGAGGYTF
TRBV7-2,TRBJ2-7,15,-,-,TGTGCCAGCAGCTTAAATTTTGCTAGCTCCTACGAGCAGTACTTC,CASSLNFASSYEQYF
TRBV10-3,TRBJ2-2,14,-,-,TGTGCCAGCAGTTTGATTGCCAGAACCGGGGAGCTGTTTTTT,CASSLIARTGELFF